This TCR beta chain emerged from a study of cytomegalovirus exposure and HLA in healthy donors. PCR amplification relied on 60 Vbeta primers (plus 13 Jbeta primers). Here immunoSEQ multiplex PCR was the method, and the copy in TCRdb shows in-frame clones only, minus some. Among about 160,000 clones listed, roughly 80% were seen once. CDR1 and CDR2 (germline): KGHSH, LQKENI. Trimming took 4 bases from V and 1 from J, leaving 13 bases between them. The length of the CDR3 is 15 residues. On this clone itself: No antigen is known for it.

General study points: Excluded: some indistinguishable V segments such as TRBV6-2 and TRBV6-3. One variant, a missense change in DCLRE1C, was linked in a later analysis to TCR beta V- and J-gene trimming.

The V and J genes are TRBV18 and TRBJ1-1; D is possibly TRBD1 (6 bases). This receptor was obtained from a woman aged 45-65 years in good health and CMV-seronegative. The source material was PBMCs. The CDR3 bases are TGTGCCAGCTCACGTAATCAACAGGGGAACACTGAAGCTTTCTTT. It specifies CASSRNQQGNTEAFF.